Shown below are 24 T cell receptor beta chains from a single sample sequenced in a study of cytomegalovirus exposure and HLA in healthy donors (dated by TCRdb to about 2017). The receptor library was made with the immunoSEQ multiplex PCR assay. For the multiplex PCR, a mixture combining 60 forward primers for TCR Vbeta segments and 13 reverse primers for TCR Jbeta segments was used. TCRdb carries this immuneACCESS record with in-frame sequences only. Its versions omit some clonotypes, under half of them owing to an unresolved V gene in the studies checked, with the rest unexplained. Present in this sample are approximately 150,000 clones, about 80% of which were seen just once. The leading ten clones occupy more than 4% of the sample. Material for sequencing was PBMCs. Receptors originate from a young man in good health and CMV-seronegative.

This chain joins TRBV19 and TRBJ1-6; D gene uncertain. Trimming left V 6 bases short and J 7 bases short, with 13 bases between. The CDR3 covers 14 residues. Germline loops: CDR1 LNHDA, CDR2 SQIVND (reference sequence). CDR3 sequence: CASREGRRNSPLHF. In DNA form, the CDR3 reads TGTGCCAGTAGGGAGGGCAGGCGAAATTCACCCCTCCACTTT.

This chain uses TRBV7-9 with TRBJ2-5, with TRBD2 as a possible D gene (5 bases). Per the germline V gene, CDR1 is SEHNR and CDR2 is FQNEAQ (reference sequence). The CDR3 contains 17 residues. The V gene lost 7 bases and the J gene lost 4 bases, with 25 bases spanning the gap. The CDR3 DNA is TGTGCCAGCATGGGCGTTGCCAGTCAAACCGAGGGAGAGACCCAGTACTTC. Its translation: CASMGVASQTEGETQYF. The variable domain in full, completed from reference TRBV7-9 and TRBJ2-5, reads DTGVSQNPRHKITKRGQNVTFRCDPISEHNRLYWYRQTLGQGPEFLTYFQNEAQLEKSRLLSDRFSAERPKGSFSTLEIQRTEQGDSAMYLCASMGVASQTEGETQYFGPGTRLLVL.

This clone was seen more than once but under ten times. The chain has TRBV6-5 and TRBJ2-7; the D gene is possibly TRBD2 (5 bases). This CDR3 has 13 residues. The V and J ends lost 8 bases and 2 bases respectively, with 13 bases between them. Germline values: CDR1 MNHEY, CDR2 SVGAGI. This CDR3 reads CASRRTDTYEQYF. CDR3 nucleotides: TGTGCCAGCCGAAGGACTGACACCTACGAGCAGTACTTC.

The chain links TRBV11-3 to TRBJ2-5, with unresolved D. This CDR3 contains 12 residues. Trimming pared 3 bases from V and 5 bases from J, leaving 7 bases between. CDR1 is SGHNT, CDR2 YENEEA, per germline. CDR3 sequence (DNA): TGTGCCAGCAGCTTTCGCGGTGAGACCCAGTACTTC. This translates into CASSFRGETQYF.

CDR3: CASSPPGGRGEKLFF. The CDR3 bases are TGCGCCAGCAGCCCCCCGGGGGGGCGCGGTGAAAAACTGTTTTTT. The chain couples TRBV5-1 to TRBJ1-4; maybe TRBD1 (6 bases). V was cut by 4 bases and J by 7 bases, with 17 bases left in between. The germline V gene has CDR1 SGHRS and CDR2 YFSETQ. The CDR3 extends over 15 amino acids. Full variable domain (rest looked up from reference TRBV5-1 and TRBJ1-4): KAGVTQTPRYLIKTRGQQVTLSCSPISGHRSVSWYQQTPGQGLQFLFEYFSETQRNKGNFPGRFSGRQFSNSRSEMNVSTLELGDSALYLCASSPPGGRGEKLFFGSGTQLSVL.

This clone was found a few times. CDR3 amino acids: CASSFIRESGANVLTF. CDR3 nucleotide sequence: TGTGCCAGCAGCTTCATCAGGGAATCTGGGGCCAACGTCCTGACTTTC. This chain connects TRBV5-6 to TRBJ2-6; D may be TRBD1 (5 bases). This CDR3 contains 16 residues. Trimming left V 2 bases short and J 1 base short, with 10 bases between. Germline CDR1 reads SGHDT; CDR2 reads YYEEEE.

This clone was seen a single time. CDR3 region: CASTRTAGDTGELFF. The CDR3 region has the DNA TGTGCCAGTACCCGGACAGCAGGGGACACCGGGGAGCTGTTTTTT. The chain carries TRBV19 and TRBJ2-2; D is perhaps TRBD1 (6 bases). Germline V gene lookup returns CDR1 LNHDA and CDR2 SQIVND (reference sequence). V was pared by 7 bases and J by 3 bases, with 15 bases between. The CDR3 runs 15 residues.

V is TRBV4-1 and J is TRBJ2-1, with 9 bases that match TRBD1. The CDR3 totals 20 residues. The V gene's germline CDR1 is MGHRA and CDR2 YSYEKL. Unmatched junction bases numbered 18, after V lost 1 base and J lost 5 bases. The DNA for the CDR3 is TGCGCCAGCAGCCAAGCCCTACACAACTCCCACAGGGGGCTGAACAATGAGCAGTTCTTC. Translating it yields CASSQALHNSHRGLNNEQFF.

The V gene is TRBV11-2, the J gene TRBJ2-2; maybe TRBD1 (5 bases). Germline V gene data show CDR1 as SGHAT and CDR2 as FQNNGV. The CDR3 is made up of 13 amino acids. V was shortened by 5 bases and J by 5 bases, with 9 bases between the two germline ends. CDR3 sequence (DNA): TGTGCCAGCAGCCCGACAGTGACCGGGGAGCTGTTTTTT. This encodes CASSPTVTGELFF.

The rearrangement uses TRBV19 and TRBJ1-4; D is uncertain. The CDR3 has 12 amino acids. V gave up 6 bases and J gave up 7 bases, with 9 bases separating them. Germline values: CDR1 LNHDA, CDR2 SQIVND (reference sequence). CDR3 coding DNA: TGTGCCAGTAGCGACATGGGTGAAAAACTGTTTTTT. Translation gives CASSDMGEKLFF. The entire variable domain, with the rest obtained from reference TRBV19 and TRBJ1-4, is as follows: DGGITQSPKYLFRKEGQNVTLSCEQNLNHDAMYWYRQDPGQGLRLIYYSQIVNDFQKGDIAEGYSVSREKKESFPLTVTSAQKNPTAFYLCASSDMGEKLFFGSGTQLSVL.

The genes are TRBV10-3 and TRBJ1-5; 8 bases line up with TRBD1. The junction had 16 bases not matched to a gene; V was cut back by 2 bases and J by 7 bases. CDR3 length equals 18 residues. Germline values: CDR1 ENHRY, CDR2 SYGVKD. CDR3 in DNA: TGTGCCATCAGTGAGAACCTCGACGGGACAGGTGCGCGCCAGCCCCAGCATTTT. This codes for CAISENLDGTGARQPQHF.

V gene TRBV10-3 combines with J gene TRBJ2-3; 12 positions match TRBD2. Germline V gene lookup returns CDR1 ENHRY and CDR2 SYGVKD. The V gene end was trimmed by 10 bases and the J gene end by 5 bases; junction bases not matched to a gene: 16. CDR3 length: 17 residues. CDR3 nucleotides: TGTGCCAGCAGACAGAGTGGACTAGCGGGATCGGGAGATACGCAGTATTTT. Translated: CASRQSGLAGSGDTQYF.

This chain joins TRBV28 and TRBJ1-6, with 7 bases fitting TRBD1. V lost 0 bases to trimming and J lost 6 bases; unmatched junction nucleotides: 2. The CDR3 is made up of 15 amino acids. Germline values: CDR1 MDHEN, CDR2 SYDVKM. CDR3 amino acids: CASSLWGDSNSPLHF. For the CDR3, the DNA is TGTGCCAGCAGTTTATGGGGGGACAGTAATTCACCCCTCCACTTT. Supplemented by reference TRBV28 and TRBJ1-6, the full variable domain reads DVKVTQSSRYLVKRTGEKVFLECVQDMDHENMFWYRQDPGLGLRLIYFSYDVKMKEKGDIPEGYSVSREKKERFSLILESASTNQTSMYLCASSLWGDSNSPLHFGNGTRLTVT.

This clone was observed once. This chain joins TRBV7-3 and TRBJ1-2, with 9 bases aligning to TRBD1. Germline assignment: CDR1 SGHTA and CDR2 FQGTGA. The CDR3 loop spans 13 amino acids. V lost 5 bases and J lost 4; bases outside the gene matches: 2. CDR3 in DNA: TGTGCCAGCAGCCCGGACAGGGGCTATGGCTACACCTTC. It specifies CASSPDRGYGYTF.

The genes are TRBV2 and TRBJ1-2; D uncertain. V was clipped by 6 bases and J by 10 bases, with 9 bases between them. The length of the CDR3 is 10 residues. Germline lookup yields CDR1 SNHLY and CDR2 FYNNEI. CDR3 bases: TGTGCCAGCAGAGCAGGCTACTACACCTTC. Residues: CASRAGYYTF.

The V and J genes are TRBV5-4 and TRBJ2-7; TRBD1 is a possible D gene (6 bases). The CDR3 sequence is 14 residues long. With 4 bases removed from V and 6 bases from J, the gap between germline ends came to 17 bases. The germline V gene encodes CDR1 SGHNT and CDR2 YYREEE (reference sequence). DNA of the CDR3: TGTGCCAGCAGCCTGCGCGCTCAAGGGGGCGAGCAGTACTTC. This sequence encodes CASSLRAQGGEQYF. Full variable domain (missing parts from reference TRBV5-4 and TRBJ2-7): ETGVTQSPTHLIKTRGQQVTLRCSSQSGHNTVSWYQQALGQGPQFIFQYYREEENGRGNFPPRFSGLQFPNYSSELNVNALELDDSALYLCASSLRAQGGEQYFGPGTRLTVT.

In this sample, this clone turned up a few times. CDR3 bases: TGTGCCAGCAGCGATAGGACAGGGGGCGATGAGCAGTTCTTC. Translated: CASSDRTGGDEQFF. The rearrangement uses TRBV7-9 and TRBJ2-1, with 11 bases matching TRBD1. The CDR3 consists of 14 residues. Germline lookup yields CDR1 SEHNR and CDR2 FQNEAQ (reference sequence). After removal of 5 bases from V and 8 bases from J, the junction contained 5 bases not matched to a gene.

The rearrangement links TRBV5-1 to TRBJ2-2; unclear D gene. From germline, CDR1 is SGHRS and CDR2 YFSETQ. The CDR3 runs to 15 residues. V dropped 0 bases and J dropped 1 base, with 7 bases sitting between them. For the CDR3, the DNA is TGCGCCAGCAGCTTGGCCAGAAAGAACACCGGGGAGCTGTTTTTT. It encodes CASSLARKNTGELFF.

The V gene is TRBV18, the J gene TRBJ2-2; 7 bases fit TRBD2. Germline assignment: CDR1 KGHSH and CDR2 LQKENI. This CDR3 has 15 amino acids. The V segment lost 8 bases and the J segment 1 base; nucleotides outside the gene matches: 7. The CDR3 sequence: CASPALAENTGELFF. CDR3 DNA sequence: TGTGCCAGCCCAGCCCTAGCGGAGAACACCGGGGAGCTGTTTTTT.

The rearrangement links TRBV7-9 to TRBJ2-7; D is unclear. Trimming pared 3 bases from V and 0 bases from J, leaving 6 bases between. This CDR3 has 13 amino acids. Per germline, CDR1 SEHNR and CDR2 FQNEAQ (reference sequence). The CDR3 loop is CASSFGVSYEQYF. The CDR3 coding sequence is TGTGCCAGCAGCTTCGGAGTCTCCTACGAGCAGTACTTC. Looking up the rest from reference TRBV7-9 and TRBJ2-7 gives the full variable domain: DTGVSQNPRHKITKRGQNVTFRCDPISEHNRLYWYRQTLGQGPEFLTYFQNEAQLEKSRLLSDRFSAERPKGSFSTLEIQRTEQGDSAMYLCASSFGVSYEQYFGPGTRLTVT.

The chain links TRBV5-1 to TRBJ1-1; 7 nucleotides align to TRBD1. This CDR3 comprises 14 residues. CDR1 and CDR2 from the germline V gene are SGHRS and YFSETQ. The J segment lost 1 base and the V segment lost 3 bases, leaving 3 bases of the junction unmatched. CDR3 sequence (DNA): TGCGCCAGCAGCTCCTGGGACAGGAACACTGAAGCTTTCTTT. Translating gives CASSSWDRNTEAFF.

The chain recombines TRBV9 with TRBJ1-6; weak D call: TRBD1 (6 bases). This CDR3 is 14 amino acids long. Germline V gene lookup returns CDR1 SGDLS and CDR2 YYNGEE. V lost 0 bases and J 8 bases, leaving 9 bases between the germline ends. DNA for the CDR3: TGTGCCAGCAGCGTAGCACAGGGATATTCACCCCTCCACTTT. Protein product: CASSVAQGYSPLHF. The whole variable domain, remainder taken from reference TRBV9 and TRBJ1-6, is DSGVTQTPKHLITATGQRVTLRCSPRSGDLSVYWYQQSLDQGLQFLIQYYNGEERAKGNILERFSAQQFPDLHSELNLSSLELGDSALYFCASSVAQGYSPLHFGNGTRLTVT.

This chain uses TRBV5-1 with TRBJ1-2; a weak D match, TRBD1 (6 bases). The CDR3 is 17 residues long. V was shortened by 0 bases and J by 0 bases, with 15 bases between the two germline ends. Germline assignment: CDR1 SGHRS and CDR2 YFSETQ. This CDR3 reads CASSLGLGATANYGYTF. The CDR3 DNA reads TGCGCCAGCAGCTTGGGGCTGGGGGCGACGGCTAACTATGGCTACACCTTC.

About this clone: Compared with germline, one end of the junction differs, possibly owing to a read error. V usage is TRBV15 and J usage is TRBJ2-1; 7 bases line up with TRBD1. Germline V gives CDR1 LNHNV, CDR2 YYDKDF (reference sequence). The length of the CDR3 is 16 residues. CDR3 sequence (DNA): TGTGCCACCAGCGGAGAAGGGACAGTCTCGTACAATGAGCAGTTCTTC. This sequence encodes CATSGEGTVSYNEQFF.